This TCR beta chain was recorded in a study of PD-1 blockade in classical Hodgkin lymphoma. Whole-study findings and limits: Newly diagnosed patients were said to have less baseline TCR diversity than healthy donors did.

Only in-frame clones appear in the TCRdb table, and some are missing; sequencing was by immunoSEQ multiplex PCR. The profile shows about 94,000 clones, 89% of them singletons. The count of this clone is one. Its antigen is as yet unknown. The CDR3 is 14 amino acids. V lost 3 bases, J lost 2 bases, and 9 bases lay in between. CDR1 KGHSH and CDR2 LQKENI come from the germline V gene. Each of the patients experienced relapse following autologous stem cell transplantation, and their brentuximab vedotin exposure differed. This receptor was identified in a human donor with classical Hodgkin lymphoma. The rearrangement links TRBV18 to TRBJ2-3; the D gene is possibly TRBD1 (5 bases). The sequencing here drew on peripheral blood mononuclear cells (PBMCs), taken before the second cycle of nivolumab. This chain's CDR3 is CASSPKDNTDTQYF. The CDR3 nucleotides are TGTGCCAGCTCACCCAAGGACAACACAGATACGCAGTATTTT.